The clone carrying this T cell receptor (beta chain) was seen more than once but under ten times. Its antigen is not known. Treatment here: roughly 11-day PBMC culture with coronavirus spike peptide pools or control peptides (ViraFEST assay). The data are from a study of vaccination and CD4 T cells after COVID-19. Study context: Control wells got either CEFX epitopes, HIV-1 Nef peptides, or no peptide at all.

CDR3 length: 13 residues. Trimming took off 4 bases at V and 2 bases at J, with 9 bases between the two ends. CDR1 and CDR2 (germline): SGHRS, YFSETQ. The study sequenced cultured CD4+ T cell DNA using the Oncomine TCR Beta short-read assay. TCRdb passed the PCR reads through MiXCR, listing each CDR3 protein once. The profile shows 7,600 or so distinct CDR3 sequences, 57% of them singletons. The V gene is TRBV5-1, the J gene TRBJ1-1; the D gene is possibly TRBD1 (5 bases). The sample taken for sequencing was CD4+ T cells from blood, cultured in vitro. This receptor was obtained from a human donor who had recovered from COVID-19. The CDR3 loop is CASSVDRNTEAFF. The DNA of the CDR3 is TGCGCCAGCAGCGTAGACAGAAACACTGAAGCTTTCTTT.